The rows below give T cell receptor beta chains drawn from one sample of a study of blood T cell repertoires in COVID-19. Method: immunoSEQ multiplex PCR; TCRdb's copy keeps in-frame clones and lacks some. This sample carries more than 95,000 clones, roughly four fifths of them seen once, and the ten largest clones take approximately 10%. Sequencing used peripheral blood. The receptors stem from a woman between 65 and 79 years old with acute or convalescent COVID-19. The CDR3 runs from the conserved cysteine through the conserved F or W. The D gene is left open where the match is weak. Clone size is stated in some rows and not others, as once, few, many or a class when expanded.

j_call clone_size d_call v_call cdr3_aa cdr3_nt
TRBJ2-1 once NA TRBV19 CASTPGTPYNEQFF TGTGCCTCCACCCCCGGGACTCCCTACAATGAGCAGTTCTTC
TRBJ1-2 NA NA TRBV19 CASSPSEGGHYGYTF TGTGCCAGTAGTCCGTCCGAGGGAGGGCACTATGGCTACACCTTC
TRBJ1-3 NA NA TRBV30 CAWDISGNTIYF TGTGCCTGGGACATCTCTGGAAACACCATATATTTT
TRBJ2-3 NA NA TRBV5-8 CASSLGSGATDTQYF TGTGCCAGCAGCTTGGGGTCAGGGGCCACAGATACGCAGTATTTT
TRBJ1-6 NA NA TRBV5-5 CASSLQGYNSPLHF TGTGCCAGCAGCTTGCAGGGTTATAATTCACCCCTCCACTTT
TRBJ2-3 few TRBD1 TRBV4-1 CASSQVYTGATTDTQYF TGCGCCAGCAGCCAAGTCTATACAGGGGCCACCACAGATACGCAGTATTTT
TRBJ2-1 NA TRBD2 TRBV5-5 CASSLGAGGYNEQFF TGTGCCAGCAGCTTGGGAGCGGGGGGCTACAATGAGCAGTTCTTC
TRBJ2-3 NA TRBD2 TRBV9 CASSPGAGGTDTQYF TGTGCCAGCAGCCCCGGAGCGGGGGGAACAGATACGCAGTATTTT
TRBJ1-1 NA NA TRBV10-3 CAISGPSTGRSEAFF TGTGCCATCAGTGGTCCCTCGACAGGAAGGTCTGAAGCTTTCTTT
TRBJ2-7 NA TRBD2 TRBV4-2 CASSPQTSGALEQYF TGTGCCAGCAGCCCCCAGACTAGCGGGGCTTTGGAGCAGTACTTC
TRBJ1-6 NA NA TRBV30 CAWNGVGDSPLHF TGTGCCTGGAATGGGGTGGGAGATTCACCCCTCCACTTT
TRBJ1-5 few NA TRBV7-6 CASSFRRDQPQHF TGTGCCAGCAGCTTCCGGCGGGATCAGCCCCAGCATTTT
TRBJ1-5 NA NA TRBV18 CASSPQGNQPQHF TGTGCCAGCTCACCCCAGGGGAATCAGCCCCAGCATTTT
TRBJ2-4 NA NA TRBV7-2 CASSLESGFIGNIQYF TGTGCCAGCAGCTTAGAGTCAGGGTTCATCGGGAACATTCAGTACTTC
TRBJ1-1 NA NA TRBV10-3 CAISDIQTEAFF TGTGCCATCAGCGACATCCAAACTGAAGCTTTCTTT
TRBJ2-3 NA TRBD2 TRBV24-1 CATSDHNQAGGQADTQYF TGTGCCACCAGTGACCATAATCAAGCGGGGGGGCAAGCAGATACGCAGTATTTT
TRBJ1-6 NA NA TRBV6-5 CASSYSRNSPLHF TGTGCCAGCAGTTACTCGAGGAATTCACCCCTCCACTTT
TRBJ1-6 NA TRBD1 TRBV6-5 CASSDRQGQSPLHF TGTGCCAGCAGCGATCGACAGGGGCAATCACCCCTCCACTTT
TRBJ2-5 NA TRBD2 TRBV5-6 CASSFGERGIQETQYF TGTGCCAGCAGCTTTGGAGAGCGGGGGATTCAAGAGACCCAGTACTTC
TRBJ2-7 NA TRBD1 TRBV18 CASSPLDRAHEQYF TGTGCCAGCTCACCGCTGGACAGGGCCCACGAGCAGTACTTC
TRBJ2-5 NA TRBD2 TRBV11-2 CASSLVGTLAGAQETQYF TGTGCCAGCAGCTTAGTGGGAACTCTAGCGGGAGCTCAAGAGACCCAGTACTTC
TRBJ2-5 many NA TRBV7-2 CASSSTGETQYF TGTGCCAGCAGCTCAACGGGGGAGACCCAGTACTTC
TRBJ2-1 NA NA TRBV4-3 CASSQGGSPVDEQFF TGCGCCAGCAGCCAAGGCGGGTCCCCCGTGGATGAGCAGTTCTTC
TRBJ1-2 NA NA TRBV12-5 CASALAGDYGYTF TGTGCTAGTGCCCTGGCTGGTGACTATGGCTACACCTTC
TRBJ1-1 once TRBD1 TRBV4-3 CASSDRGDFAEAFF TGCGCCAGCAGCGACAGGGGTGATTTCGCTGAAGCTTTCTTT
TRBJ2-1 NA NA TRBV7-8 CASSPLSHPYNEQFF TGTGCCAGCAGCCCACTCTCTCACCCCTACAATGAGCAGTTCTTC
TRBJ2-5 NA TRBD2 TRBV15 CATSSGTSGSVQETQYF TGTGCCACCAGCAGCGGGACTAGCGGGAGTGTCCAAGAGACCCAGTACTTC
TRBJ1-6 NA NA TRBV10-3 CAISENRDNSPLHF TGTGCCATCAGTGAGAACAGAGATAATTCACCCCTCCACTTT
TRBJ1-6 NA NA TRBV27 CASSLNGQGRSYNSPLHF TGTGCCAGCAGTTTAAACGGCCAGGGTCGCTCCTATAATTCACCCCTCCACTTT
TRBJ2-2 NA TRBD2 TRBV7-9 CASSGTSGFTGELFF TGTGCCAGCAGCGGGACTAGCGGATTCACCGGGGAGCTGTTTTTT
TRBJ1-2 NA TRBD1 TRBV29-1 CSVEGWGQDGYTF TGCAGCGTTGAAGGGTGGGGACAGGATGGCTACACCTTC
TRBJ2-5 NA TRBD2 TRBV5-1 CASSLVGGEETQYF TGCGCCAGCAGCTTGGTTGGGGGGGAAGAGACCCAGTACTTC
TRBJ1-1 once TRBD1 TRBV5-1 CASSAQDRGYAEAFF TGCGCCAGCAGCGCACAGGACAGGGGATATGCTGAAGCTTTCTTT
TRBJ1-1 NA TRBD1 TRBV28 CASRSPGTGGKSTEAFF TGTGCCAGCAGGTCCCCCGGGACAGGGGGGAAGAGCACTGAAGCTTTCTTT
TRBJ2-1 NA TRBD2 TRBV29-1 CSVEGPLAGGLTNEQFF TGCAGCGTTGAAGGGCCCTTAGCGGGGGGGCTCACCAATGAGCAGTTCTTC
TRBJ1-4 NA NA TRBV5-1 CASSLVYLAEKLFF TGCGCCAGCAGCTTGGTTTATCTAGCCGAAAAACTGTTTTTT
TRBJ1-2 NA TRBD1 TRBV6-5 CASSRDRRSWGYTF TGTGCCAGCAGTCGGGACAGAAGATCTTGGGGCTACACCTTC